These T cell receptor beta chains were read from a single sample in a study of cytomegalovirus exposure and HLA in healthy donors. Clones were sequenced by immunoSEQ multiplex PCR, and TCRdb holds only the in-frame ones, with some missing. Its table lists about 62,000 clones. The sample consisted of PBMCs. Receptor source: a man aged 30 to 39 in good health and CMV-seropositive. The CDR3 runs from the conserved cysteine through the conserved F or W. The order of the fields is D gene, V gene, J gene, CDR3 protein, CDR3 DNA. The D gene is left open where the match is weak.

>TRBD1|TRBV2|TRBJ2-2
CASSELDRGDTGELFF
TGTGCCAGCAGTGAATTGGACAGGGGGGACACCGGGGAGCTGTTTTTT
>-|TRBV6-4|TRBJ1-1
CASSDSGGGSEAFF
TGTGCCAGCAGTGACTCGGGCGGGGGATCCGAAGCTTTCTTT
>TRBD1|TRBV4-1|TRBJ1-4
CASSHPGQERNEKLFF
TGCGCCAGCAGCCACCCCGGACAGGAGAGAAATGAAAAACTGTTTTTT
>TRBD1|TRBV6-1|TRBJ1-2
CASSGGQGVYGYTF
TGTGCCAGCAGTGGTGGACAGGGTGTCTATGGCTACACCTTC
>-|TRBV6-5|TRBJ1-2
CASSYSTGYGYTF
TGTGCCAGCAGTTACTCGACTGGGTATGGCTACACCTTC
>-|TRBV11-3|TRBJ2-5
CASSLGSRFQETQYF
TGTGCCAGCAGCTTAGGATCGCGGTTCCAAGAGACCCAGTACTTC
>TRBD1|TRBV19|TRBJ1-2
CASQGADGYTF
TGTGCCAGTCAGGGGGCGGATGGCTACACCTTC
>-|TRBV27|TRBJ2-3
CASSFERGRSGPRYF
TGTGCCAGCAGTTTTGAACGTGGGAGGAGCGGACCTAGGTATTTT
>TRBD1|TRBV6-5|TRBJ2-7
CASSYEGQAYEQYF
TGTGCCAGCAGTTACGAGGGACAGGCCTACGAGCAGTACTTC
>TRBD1|TRBV5-1|TRBJ1-5
CASSLTGVQPQHF
TGCGCCAGCAGCTTGACAGGGGTTCAGCCCCAGCATTTT
>TRBD1|TRBV6-4|TRBJ1-6
CASSEGTQGAFSPLHF
TGTGCCAGCAGTGAGGGGACGCAGGGGGCTTTCTCACCCCTCCACTTT
>TRBD1|TRBV9|TRBJ2-2
CASRQGNGELFF
TGTGCCAGCCGACAGGGTAACGGGGAGCTGTTTTTT
>-|TRBV11-1|TRBJ1-1
CASSSRTAELPEAFF
TGTGCCAGCAGCTCTCGGACAGCTGAACTTCCTGAAGCTTTCTTT
>-|TRBV29-1|TRBJ2-7
CSVEDLAGTHEQYF
TGCAGCGTTGAAGATTTGGCAGGCACTCACGAGCAGTACTTC
>TRBD1|TRBV5-4|TRBJ2-2
CASSSNRGGGELFF
TGTGCCAGCAGCTCAAACAGGGGTGGCGGGGAGCTGTTTTTT
>-|TRBV5-1|TRBJ2-3
CASRLGPGPGTDTQYF
TGCGCCAGCAGACTAGGGCCCGGACCCGGGACAGATACGCAGTATTTT
>-|TRBV6-1|TRBJ1-6
CASSDPQGRNSPLHF
TGTGCCAGCAGTGATCCACAGGGAAGGAATTCACCCCTCCACTTT
>TRBD1|TRBV11-3|TRBJ2-2
CASSPGTGTYTGELFF
TGTGCCAGCAGCCCCGGGACAGGGACCTACACCGGGGAGCTGTTTTTT
>-|TRBV15|TRBJ1-3
CATTTGTTGNTIYF
TGTGCCACCACCACCGGGACAACTGGAAACACCATATATTTT
>TRBD1|TRBV7-9|TRBJ1-2
CASSPPVPRGMDGYTF
TGTGCCAGCAGCCCCCCGGTCCCCAGGGGGATGGATGGCTACACCTTC
>-|TRBV9|TRBJ2-7
CASSVEPGGEQYF
TGTGCCAGCAGCGTAGAACCCGGAGGCGAGCAGTACTTC
>TRBD2|TRBV5-1|TRBJ2-7
CASSLALAGNYEQYF
TGCGCCAGCAGCTTGGCCCTAGCGGGGAACTACGAGCAGTACTTC
>TRBD1|TRBV7-2|TRBJ1-1
CASSLRDRNTEAFF
TGTGCCAGCAGCTTAAGGGACAGAAACACTGAAGCTTTCTTT
>-|TRBV5-1|TRBJ2-2
CASSFGDTGELFF
TGCGCCAGCAGCTTCGGGGACACCGGGGAGCTGTTTTTT
>-|TRBV29-1|TRBJ1-5
CSVEEGGRGNQPQHF
TGCAGCGTTGAAGAAGGAGGGAGGGGCAATCAGCCCCAGCATTTT
>-|TRBV29-1|TRBJ1-1
CSVDGVAGRENTEAFF
TGCAGCGTTGACGGAGTGGCAGGGAGGGAGAACACTGAAGCTTTCTTT
>TRBD1|TRBV19|TRBJ1-1
CASSIDQQGQGRRDTEAFF
TGTGCCAGTAGTATAGATCAGCAGGGACAGGGCCGCCGGGACACTGAAGCTTTCTTT
>-|TRBV4-1|TRBJ1-3
CASSQPFRGSSGNTIYF
TGCGCCAGCAGCCAACCGTTCAGGGGAAGCTCTGGAAACACCATATATTTT
>TRBD1|TRBV6-5|TRBJ1-1
CASSVTGESLEAFF
TGTGCCAGCAGTGTGACAGGGGAATCTCTCGAAGCTTTCTTT
>TRBD1|TRBV4-1|TRBJ2-5
CASSQDNRGETQYF
TGCGCCAGCAGCCAAGACAACAGGGGTGAGACCCAGTACTTC
>TRBD1|TRBV4-2|TRBJ1-5
CASSQGIGQGAEQPQHF
TGTGCCAGCAGCCAAGGGATCGGACAGGGGGCAGAACAGCCCCAGCATTTT
>TRBD2|TRBV5-4|TRBJ2-1
CASTTSAEEQFF
TGTGCCAGCACCACTAGCGCAGAGGAGCAGTTCTTC
>TRBD2|TRBV5-1|TRBJ2-1
CASSSSGGAVDNEQFF
TGCGCCAGCAGCTCTTCCGGGGGGGCGGTAGACAATGAGCAGTTCTTC
>-|TRBV10-1|TRBJ1-1
CASSESRGMNTEAFF
TGCGCCAGCAGTGAGTCGCGGGGGATGAACACTGAAGCTTTCTTT
>TRBD2|TRBV10-2|TRBJ2-2
CASSDLAGLNTGELFF
TGCGCCAGCAGTGACCTAGCGGGGCTAAACACCGGGGAGCTGTTTTTT
>TRBD2|TRBV12-5|TRBJ2-5
CASGLVTPLIAGGRQETQYF
TGTGCTAGTGGTTTGGTAACCCCGTTAATAGCGGGAGGGCGACAAGAGACCCAGTACTTC
>TRBD2|TRBV29-1|TRBJ2-1
CSAGGGDVNEQFF
TGCAGCGCGGGAGGGGGGGATGTAAATGAGCAGTTCTTC
>-|TRBV2|TRBJ1-5
CASSVVRQGNQPQHF
TGTGCCAGCAGTGTTGTTCGACAGGGCAATCAGCCCCAGCATTTT
>-|TRBV6-5|TRBJ1-2
CASSFHAGAEGYTF
TGTGCCAGCAGTTTCCACGCGGGGGCGGAAGGCTACACCTTC
>-|TRBV5-8|TRBJ1-3
CASSGRSGNTIYF
TGTGCCAGCAGCGGGAGGTCTGGAAACACCATATATTTT
>-|TRBV29-1|TRBJ1-1
CSGGQLMNTEAFF
TGCAGCGGCGGACAGCTCATGAACACTGAAGCTTTCTTT
>TRBD1|TRBV18|TRBJ1-2
CASSPRQGTGDGYTF
TGTGCCAGCTCACCCCGACAGGGGACGGGTGATGGCTACACCTTC
>TRBD1|TRBV6-1|TRBJ1-4
CASSEYRGATNEKLFF
TGTGCCAGCAGTGAGTACAGGGGGGCAACTAATGAAAAACTGTTTTTT
>-|TRBV7-3|TRBJ2-1
CASSPQGGYNEQFF
TGTGCCAGCAGCCCCCAGGGGGGTTACAATGAGCAGTTCTTC
>-|TRBV30|TRBJ2-2
CAWRLQGTGELFF
TGTGCCTGGAGACTACAGGGCACCGGGGAGCTGTTTTTT
>-|TRBV6-4|TRBJ2-1
CASSGSSEQGEQFF
TGTGCCAGCAGTGGCAGCAGCGAGCAGGGTGAGCAGTTCTTC
>TRBD1|TRBV19|TRBJ2-7
CASSQSWDRPLYEQYF
TGTGCCAGTAGTCAAAGCTGGGACAGGCCCCTCTACGAGCAGTACTTC
>-|TRBV21-1|TRBJ2-3
CASSKKGASTDTQYF
TGTGCCAGCAGCAAAAAGGGGGCTAGCACAGATACGCAGTATTTT
>-|TRBV2|TRBJ2-3
CASSYDRSTDTQYF
TGTGCCAGCAGTTATGACAGGAGCACAGATACGCAGTATTTT
>-|TRBV10-3|TRBJ2-1
CAISESLERKEQFF
TGTGCCATCAGTGAGTCGCTGGAGAGAAAGGAGCAGTTCTTC
>-|TRBV2|TRBJ2-6
CASSQDSGANVLTF
TGTGCCAGCAGCCAGGATTCTGGGGCCAACGTCCTGACTTTC
>TRBD2|TRBV29-1|TRBJ2-3
CSVAGLAGAADTQYF
TGCAGCGTCGCAGGACTAGCGGGAGCGGCAGATACGCAGTATTTT
>TRBD2|TRBV4-1|TRBJ2-7
CASSQVGAGGSYEQYF
TGCGCCAGCAGCCAAGTAGGAGCGGGAGGGTCCTACGAGCAGTACTTC
>TRBD2|TRBV4-1|TRBJ2-1
CASSQGLAGAYNEQFF
TGCGCCAGCAGCCAAGGACTAGCGGGGGCCTACAATGAGCAGTTCTTC
>-|TRBV10-2|TRBJ1-2
CASTLSLNRVYYGYTF
TGCGCCAGCACCTTGAGTCTTAACAGGGTTTACTATGGCTACACCTTC
>-|TRBV30|TRBJ1-1
CAIQGTVLNTEDFF
TGTGCCATACAGGGAACTGTGCTGAACACTGAAGATTTCTTT